This T cell receptor (beta chain) emerged from a study of T cell changes during pregnancy in multiple sclerosis (dated by TCRdb to between 2017 and 2020). Regarding the research as a whole: The study examined how the T cell repertoire changed over the course of pregnancy in women with multiple sclerosis.

The germline ends are 14 bases apart after V is trimmed by 7 bases and J by 7 bases. The CDR3 spans 13 residues, from the cysteine through the phenylalanine. The kept DNA is CDR3 alone, 39 bases in frame from the first base. CDR1 and CDR2 are read off the germline V gene as SNHLY and FYNNEI. Library preparation employed the immunoSEQ multiplex PCR assay. TCRdb took this table from immuneACCESS and kept in-frame rearrangements with V and J called. Such tables lack part of the clones; where checked against another copy, unresolved V genes explain under half of the gap, and the rest is unexplained. The sample table shows about 70,000 clones, and over 85% are seen once. Over 1% of the sample rests with the top ten. As concerns this clone: Its antigen is unknown. Base qualities are not provided; no much larger clone lies one nucleotide away. The same CDR3 can be traced to other DNA sequences in this sample.

The chain couples TRBV2 to TRBJ2-4; TRBD1 is a weak D gene call, 6 bases matching. The specimen was peripheral blood, collected in the third trimester of pregnancy. The TCR comes from a female donor with multiple sclerosis, enrolled in a pregnancy study. The CDR3 here reads CASNAQGSNIQYF. At the DNA level, the sequence is TGTGCCAGCAATGCACAGGGTTCGAACATTCAGTACTTC. With all but the CDR3 taken from the reference TRBV2 and TRBJ2-4 genes, the full variable domain is: EPEVTQTPSHQVTQMGQEVILRCVPISNHLYFYWYRQILGQKVEFLVSFYNNEISEKSEIFDDQFSVERPDGSNFTLKIRSTKLEDSAMYFCASNAQGSNIQYFGAGTRLSVL.